This is a list of T cell receptor beta chains from one sample in a study of esophageal squamous cell carcinoma under preoperative chemotherapy. TCRdb called the PCR reads again in MiXCR, with one record for every CDR3 protein. The sample lists about 15,000 distinct CDR3 sequences; 40% to 55% were seen once. The material was obtained from a patient given preoperative chemotherapy. These receptors all stem from a human donor with esophageal squamous cell carcinoma. The donor label of this sample is uncertain. CDR3s leave out the opening cysteine and the closing phenylalanine or tryptophan. Each record gives: V gene, J gene, CDR3 protein.

TRBV6-2/TRBV6-3	-	ASSLPGLAGGGNEQF
TRBV6-1	-	ASSAIPGQGLDEQY
TRBV24-1	TRBJ2-5	ATSDSPRETQY
TRBV12-3/TRBV12-4	TRBJ2-1	ASLASGGGNNEQF
TRBV7-2	TRBJ2-3	ASSRQGGDTQY
TRBV7-8	TRBJ2-3	AGSFGRRGEDTQY
TRBV7-9	TRBJ2-5	ASSPRGEPLSQDTQY
TRBV7-2	TRBJ2-7	ASSLVPSYEQY
TRBV27	TRBJ2-7	ASSFFLSSSYEQY
TRBV12-3/TRBV12-4	TRBJ2-5	ASSFGAPRVGGTQY
TRBV7-9	TRBJ2-7	ASSSPGQAQQEQY
TRBV6-1	TRBJ1-3	ASSEEDSGNTIY
TRBV6-5	TRBJ2-6	ASSYSVSGANVLT
TRBV7-2	TRBJ2-5	ASSGGSGETQY
TRBV5-4	TRBJ1-2	ATRGQENYGYT
TRBV12-3/TRBV12-4	-	ASSPNLAGVDEQY
TRBV11-3	TRBJ2-1	ASTSGQGSRDEQF
TRBV6-1	TRBJ2-7	ASSPAGTGQY
TRBV7-2	TRBJ2-7	ASSRRGGESSYEQY
TRBV11-2	TRBJ2-3	ASSFVQGADTQY
TRBV7-2	TRBJ2-5	ASSLRKGGVGTQY
TRBV7-9	TRBJ2-1	ASSLSPGLAERYNEQF
TRBV12-3/TRBV12-4	TRBJ2-5	ASSFLVWETQY
TRBV11-1	TRBJ2-5	ASSLMLAGQETQY
TRBV18	TRBJ2-1	ASSQETSGILDEQF
TRBV6-1	TRBJ1-2	ASTKPLGQGKYGYT
TRBV6-5	TRBJ2-7	ASSSPYEQY
TRBV25-1	-	ASSQPGLAVPEQY
TRBV6-2/TRBV6-3	TRBJ2-3	ASSLTGTSGRTDTQY
TRBV11-3	TRBJ2-4	GRSPRQGAKNMQY
TRBV12-3/TRBV12-4	TRBJ2-5	ASSLANTRTQY
TRBV7-2	-	ASSLTGTGGGKNIQY